This T cell receptor beta chain appears in the sequencing data of a study of blood T cell repertoires in COVID-19. Across the whole study: Researchers got acute and convalescent COVID-19 samples from the United States, Italy and Spain. PBMCs, B-cell-depleted T cells, or T cells were the source of the cDNA or gDNA that made up the material.

Germline trimming cut 1 base from V and 5 bases from J; bases unmatched to any gene: 22. This CDR3 is built from 21 residues. Germline V gene lookup returns CDR1 SGDLS and CDR2 YYNGEE. The assay was immunoSEQ multiplex PCR, and TCRdb's table has in-frame clones only and misses some. The table has roughly 100,000 clones, about 88% seen once. The sequence came from a human donor in a cohort sampled during active COVID-19. The rearrangement joins TRBV9 to TRBJ2-1, with 9 positions matching TRBD2. The sample comprised peripheral blood. In DNA form, the CDR3 reads TGTGCCAGCAGCGTACAACCCGGGGTAGCGGGAGTTGTCGGTTTTGACAATGAGCAGTTCTTC. Protein sequence: CASSVQPGVAGVVGFDNEQFF.